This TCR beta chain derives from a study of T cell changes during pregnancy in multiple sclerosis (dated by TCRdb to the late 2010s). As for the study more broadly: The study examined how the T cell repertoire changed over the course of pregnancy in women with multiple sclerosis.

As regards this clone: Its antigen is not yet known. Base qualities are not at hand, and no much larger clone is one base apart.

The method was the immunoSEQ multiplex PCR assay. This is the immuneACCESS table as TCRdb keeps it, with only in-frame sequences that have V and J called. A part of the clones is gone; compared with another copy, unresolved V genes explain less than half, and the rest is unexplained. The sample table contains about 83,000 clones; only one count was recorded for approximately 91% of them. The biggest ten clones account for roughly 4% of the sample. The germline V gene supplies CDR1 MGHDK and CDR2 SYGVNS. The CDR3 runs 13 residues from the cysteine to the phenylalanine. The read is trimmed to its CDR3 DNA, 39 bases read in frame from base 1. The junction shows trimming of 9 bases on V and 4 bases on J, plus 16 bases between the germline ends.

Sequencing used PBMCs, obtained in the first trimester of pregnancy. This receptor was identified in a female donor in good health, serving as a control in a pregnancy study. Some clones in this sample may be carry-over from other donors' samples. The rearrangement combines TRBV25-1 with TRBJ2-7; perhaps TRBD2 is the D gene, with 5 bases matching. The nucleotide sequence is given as TGTGCCAGTACACGGGGATCCCTATACGAGCAGTACTTC. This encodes CASTRGSLYEQYF.